These 19 T cell receptor beta chains came from one sample sequenced in a study of T cells expressing NK-cell markers. With the 5' RACE reads reprocessed, TCRdb shows one record per CDR3 protein and no DNA. The listing records hundreds of thousands of distinct CDR3 sequences. Sequencing was performed on blood T cells: a sorted CD56 or NKG2C T cell subset, CD4+ or CD8+ T cells, or bulk PBMC T cells (not recorded which). These receptors were taken from a woman aged 18-69 years in good health.

V usage is TRBV28 and J usage is TRBJ2-5; TCRdb picks TRBD2, but there is no DNA to check that call. This CDR3 is built from 18 residues. Germline lookup yields CDR1 MDHEN and CDR2 SYDVKM. The CDR3 is CASSLSVGSGRWEETQYF.

The chain couples TRBV12-3 or TRBV12-4 to TRBJ2-5; TCRdb lists TRBD1, though no DNA is available to test this call. CDR3 size: 16 residues. The CDR3 protein is CASSLGGAGGIETQYF.

The rearrangement links TRBV2 to TRBJ2-3; with no DNA, the TCRdb D assignment of TRBD2 cannot be verified. CDR3 length equals 15 residues. CDR1 and CDR2 from the germline V gene are SNHLY and FYNNEI. CDR3 sequence reads: CASSTPGVPTDTQYF.

This chain uses TRBV20-1 with TRBJ2-7; TCRdb's D call, TRBD1, is unchecked because there is no DNA. The CDR3 totals 11 residues. Germline-derived CDR1 and CDR2 are DFQATT and SNEGSKA (reference sequence). The chain's CDR3 is CSARTDRVPYF.

Here the CDR3 reads CASSLGGGVETQYF. This chain joins TRBV7-9 and TRBJ2-5; the D call of TRBD2 rests on TCRdb alone, since no DNA is present to check it. Germline loops: CDR1 SEHNR, CDR2 FQNEAQ (reference sequence). This CDR3 is 14 amino acids long. Variable domain in full (rest from reference TRBV7-9 and TRBJ2-5): DTGVSQNPRHKITKRGQNVTFRCDPISEHNRLYWYRQTLGQGPEFLTYFQNEAQLEKSRLLSDRFSAERPKGSFSTLEIQRTEQGDSAMYLCASSLGGGVETQYFGPGTRLLVL.

The V gene is TRBV25-1, the J gene TRBJ2-5. The germline V gene encodes CDR1 MGHDK and CDR2 SYGVNS. There are 12 residues in the CDR3. CDR3 sequence reads: CASRDIRETQYF. The full variable domain, completed using reference TRBV25-1 and TRBJ2-5, is EADIYQTPRYLVIGTGKKITLECSQTMGHDKMYWYQQDPGMELHLIHYSYGVNSTEKGDLSSESTVSRIRTEHFPLTLESARPSHTSQYLCASRDIRETQYFGPGTRLLVL.

The V gene is TRBV6-4, the J gene TRBJ2-2. CDR3 length equals 16 residues. Germline V lookup: CDR1 MRHNA, CDR2 SNTAGT. The CDR3 loop reads CASSDGLWGDTGELFF.

This chain links TRBV10-2 with TRBJ2-3; lacking DNA, the TRBD2 call made by TCRdb goes unchecked. The CDR3 totals 13 residues. In germline, CDR1 is WSHSY, CDR2 SAAADI. The CDR3 loop is CASRRGRADTQYF.

The chain employs TRBV11-2 and TRBJ2-5; TCRdb gives TRBD2 as the D gene, but with no DNA this cannot be confirmed. Germline V gene lookup returns CDR1 SGHAT and CDR2 FQNNGV. The CDR3 is 19 residues long. Here the CDR3 reads CASREITGLAGGPRETQYF.

CDR3 region: CASSPPQINYGYTF. The gene calls are TRBV19 and TRBJ1-2; TCRdb calls TRBD1, which cannot be checked without DNA. CDR1 is LNHDA and CDR2 is SQIVND in the germline V gene (reference sequence). This CDR3 has 14 residues.

CDR3 region: CASSYSTGLGGYTF. The genes are TRBV6-5 and TRBJ1-2. Per the germline V gene, CDR1 is MNHEY and CDR2 is SVGAGI. This CDR3 contains 14 residues.

This sequence joins TRBV5-4 and TRBJ1-1; TCRdb's D call of TRBD1 is untestable without DNA. Germline-derived CDR1 and CDR2 are SGHNT and YYREEE (reference sequence). This CDR3 has 15 amino acids. The CDR3 protein is CASSDPQGRDTEAFF. The full variable domain, with the rest looked up from reference TRBV5-4 and TRBJ1-1, is ETGVTQSPTHLIKTRGQQVTLRCSSQSGHNTVSWYQQALGQGPQFIFQYYREEENGRGNFPPRFSGLQFPNYSSELNVNALELDDSALYLCASSDPQGRDTEAFFGQGTRLTVV.

V is TRBV6-5 and J is TRBJ1-5; absent DNA, TCRdb's TRBD1 call cannot be checked. Looked up from germline, CDR1 is MNHEY and CDR2 is SVGAGI. This CDR3 is 15 amino acids long. The CDR3 region is CASSYGGQGDQPQHF.

This sequence joins TRBV29-1 and TRBJ2-7; TCRdb outputs TRBD2, but without DNA this stays unchecked. Germline CDR1 and CDR2: SQVTM and ANQGSEA. The CDR3 is 12 residues long. CDR3 in amino acids: CSGGLGPYEQYF.

The V call is TRBV12-3 or TRBV12-4, the J call TRBJ2-5; absent DNA, TCRdb's TRBD1 call cannot be checked. The CDR3 covers 14 residues. CDR3 sequence reads: CASSTGTRQGTQYF.

The chain links TRBV12-3 or TRBV12-4 to TRBJ2-7; TCRdb indicates TRBD1, and absent DNA this call remains unverified. This CDR3 spans 13 amino acids. The CDR3 sequence is CASESWGLHEQYF.

The V gene is TRBV4-3, the J gene TRBJ1-1. The CDR3 consists of 14 residues. The V gene's germline CDR1 is LGHNA and CDR2 YSLEER. CDR3 in amino acids: CASSQAGRSTEAFF.

The chain is built from TRBV25-1 and TRBJ2-5; checking the TCRdb D call of TRBD2 is not possible without DNA. Germline V CDR1 and CDR2: MGHDK, SYGVNS. The CDR3 is 15 residues long. The CDR3 sequence is CASSESASTQETQYF.

CDR3 protein: CAISELTYEQYF. The chain carries TRBV10-3 and TRBJ2-7. This CDR3 region has 12 residues. Per germline, CDR1 ENHRY and CDR2 SYGVKD.